A selection of T cell receptor beta chains follows, all from one sample in a study of neurological immune-mediated disorders. TCRdb processed the 5' RACE reads anew with MiXCR; each CDR3 protein has one entry. The sample lists some 48,000 distinct CDR3 sequences; over 5.5% were seen once. Sequenced material: CD4+ T cells from blood. The receptors were sampled from a woman aged 18-35 years with multiple sclerosis. CDR3s include the opening cysteine and the closing phenylalanine or tryptophan. D genes are given only for firm matches. Some rows mark clone size as missing; the rest say once, few, many or name a class of expanded clone.

d_gene | j_gene | len | abundance | v_gene | CDR3nt | CDR3aa
NA | TRBJ1-1 | 14 | many | TRBV14 | TGTGCCAGCAGCCGCAGTGGGATCAACACTGAAGCTTTCTTT | CASSRSGINTEAFF
NA | TRBJ2-1 | 15 | many | TRBV27 | TGTGCCAGCAGTCCGAGACAAAACTCCTACAATGAGCAGTTCTTC | CASSPRQNSYNEQFF
NA | TRBJ2-1 | 13 | few | TRBV7-9 | TGTGCCAGCAGCTTAGTGTACCCCAATGAGCAGTTCTTC | CASSLVYPNEQFF
NA | TRBJ2-2 | 16 | many | TRBV5-5 | TGTGCCAGCAGCTTGGAAGGCGGGGCGAACACCGGGGAGCTGTTTTTT | CASSLEGGANTGELFF
NA | TRBJ1-1 | 14 | many | TRBV7-8 | TGTGCCAGCAGCTTAGCAGGGATGAACACTGAAGCTTTCTTT | CASSLAGMNTEAFF
NA | TRBJ1-5 | 17 | many | TRBV7-2 | TGTGCCAGCAGCTCTTACCCCGGGACGGAAAGCAATCAGCCCCAGCATTTT | CASSSYPGTESNQPQHF
NA | TRBJ2-5 | 15 | few | TRBV7-2 | TGTGCCAGCAGCCCCCGAAGACAGAACCAAGAGACCCAGTACTTC | CASSPRRQNQETQYF
TRBD2 | TRBJ2-1 | 17 | many | TRBV5-1 | TGCGCCAGCAGCCCCAGACTAGCGGGAGACAGAGGCAATGAGCAGTTCTTC | CASSPRLAGDRGNEQFF
TRBD2 | TRBJ2-2 | 17 | many | TRBV7-2 | TGTGCCAGCAGCTTAGAAGGTCCGGGGGGACGTAGCGGGGAGCTGTTTTTT | CASSLEGPGGRSGELFF
NA | TRBJ2-6 | 15 | many | TRBV3-1 | TGTGCCAGCAGCCAAGATCATACCTCACTAAGAGGCCTGACTTTC | CASSQDHTSLRGLTF
NA | TRBJ1-1 | 14 | NA | TRBV12-3/TRBV12-4 | TGTGCCAGCAGTTTTTACCCAGGGAACACTGAAGCTTTCTTT | CASSFYPGNTEAFF
NA | TRBJ2-3 | 15 | NA | TRBV28 | TGTGCCAGCAGTTTGAGGCCCCCGGCGTTAGATACGCAGTATTTT | CASSLRPPALDTQYF
NA | TRBJ2-1 | 15 | many | TRBV7-2 | TGTGCCAGCAGCTTAGGGCCCTCGAGGGGGAATGAGCAGTTCTTC | CASSLGPSRGNEQFF
TRBD2 | TRBJ2-5 | 18 | many | TRBV7-2 | TGTGCCAGCAGCTTAGTGTTTAGTCGACTAGCGGGAGCAGAGACCCAGTACTTC | CASSLVFSRLAGAETQYF
NA | TRBJ1-5 | 14 | many | TRBV5-1 | TGCGCCAGCAGTGAGGAGGGGTCCAATCAGCCCCAGCATTTT | CASSEEGSNQPQHF
TRBD1 | TRBJ2-7 | 16 | many | TRBV5-1 | TGCGCCAGCAGCTTATCACCGGACAGGGCTTCCTACGAGCAGTACTTC | CASSLSPDRASYEQYF
NA | TRBJ2-7 | 15 | many | TRBV27 | TGTGCCAGCAGTTCGCTCTCCGGAGCTTCCTACGAGCAGTACTTC | CASSSLSGASYEQYF
NA | TRBJ2-1 | 13 | many | TRBV20-1 | TGCAGTGCCAGTGGGGGATCCCACAATGAGCAGTTCTTC | CSASGGSHNEQFF
TRBD1 | TRBJ1-1 | 14 | many | TRBV5-1 | TGCGCCAGCAGCACCGGGACAGGGCAAACTGAAGCTTTCTTT | CASSTGTGQTEAFF
NA | TRBJ2-7 | 11 | many | TRBV29-1 | TGCAGCGTGACAGGAACCGACGAGCAGTACTTC | CSVTGTDEQYF
TRBD1 | TRBJ1-2 | 13 | many | TRBV6-5 | TGTGCCAGCAGGCTGACAGGGGACTATGGCTACACCTTC | CASRLTGDYGYTF
NA | TRBJ1-5 | 15 | many | TRBV6-6 | TGTGCCAGCAGTTATCGCCCCAGGGGAGATCAGCCCCAGCATTTT | CASSYRPRGDQPQHF
NA | TRBJ2-7 | 15 | many | TRBV5-1 | TGCGCCAGCAGCTCCGGGGGACAGAGAGGGGGCGAGCAGTACTTC | CASSSGGQRGGEQYF
NA | TRBJ1-6 | 16 | medium-sized | TRBV28 | TGTGCCAGCAGTTTAGTGGGGACCTCCTATAATTCACCCCTCCACTTT | CASSLVGTSYNSPLHF
NA | TRBJ1-4 | 14 | many | TRBV12-3/TRBV12-4 | TGTGCCAGCAGTTTGGGGTCAACTAATGAAAAACTGTTTTTT | CASSLGSTNEKLFF
NA | TRBJ1-6 | 17 | many | TRBV10-3 | TGTGCCATCAGGTCGGACAGACTGAGCTCCTATAATTCACCCCTCCACTTT | CAIRSDRLSSYNSPLHF
NA | TRBJ2-2 | 16 | many | TRBV9 | TGTGCCAGCAGCCCCTGGGCAGGGATAAACACCGGGGAGCTGTTTTTT | CASSPWAGINTGELFF
NA | TRBJ2-5 | 12 | many | TRBV5-1 | TGCGCCAGCAGCTTGGATTGGGAGACCCAGTACTTC | CASSLDWETQYF
NA | TRBJ2-3 | 16 | many | TRBV14 | TGTGCCAGCAGCCAAGACCTCCCGGGTCAAGGGTCCTCGTGGTATTTT | CASSQDLPGQGSSWYF
NA | TRBJ2-7 | 14 | many | TRBV6-5 | TGTGCCAGCAGTTATCACCAGGGGACCTACGAGCAGTACTTC | CASSYHQGTYEQYF
NA | TRBJ1-2 | 13 | few | TRBV19 | TGTGCCAGTAGTTTCTCGAATAACTATGGCTACACCTTC | CASSFSNNYGYTF
NA | TRBJ2-2 | 16 | many | TRBV7-2 | TGTGCCAGCAGCCCCAGGGGGGCGGGAGCGTCCGGGGAGCTGTTTTTT | CASSPRGAGASGELFF
NA | TRBJ2-2 | 15 | many | TRBV4-3 | TGCGCCAGCAGCCAAGAGCCGGGGTATACCGGGGAGCTGTTTTTT | CASSQEPGYTGELFF
NA | TRBJ1-4 | 14 | NA | TRBV14 | TGTGCCAGCAGAGCCACAGGGACTAATGAAAAACTGTTTTTT | CASRATGTNEKLFF
TRBD1 | TRBJ2-6 | 17 | many | TRBV28 | TGTGCCAGCAGCCCTTACAGGGGGCTGGGAGGGGCCAACGTCCTGACTTTC | CASSPYRGLGGANVLTF
NA | TRBJ1-1 | 15 | many | TRBV6-5 | TGTGCCAGCAGTTACTCCGGGTCCCTGAACACTGAAGCTTTCTTT | CASSYSGSLNTEAFF
NA | TRBJ1-1 | 15 | many | TRBV5-5 | TGTGCCAGCAGCTCCGACCCGCCGGGTCGAACTGAAGCTTTCTTT | CASSSDPPGRTEAFF
TRBD1 | TRBJ1-1 | 15 | many | TRBV5-1 | TGCGCCAGCAGCTTGGCCGACAGGGGAAACACTGAAGCTTTCTTT | CASSLADRGNTEAFF
NA | TRBJ2-1 | 13 | many | TRBV29-1 | TGCAGCGCCGAGGGGAGCTCCTACAATGAGCAGTTCTTC | CSAEGSSYNEQFF
NA | TRBJ1-5 | 14 | many | TRBV12-3/TRBV12-4 | TGTGCCAGCAGGGGGACTTTTAGCAATCAGCCCCAGCATTTT | CASRGTFSNQPQHF
TRBD2 | TRBJ2-2 | 14 | many | TRBV6-6 | TGTGCCAGCAGTACCCGGGGGGGAATCGGGGAGCTGTTTTTT | CASSTRGGIGELFF
NA | TRBJ1-2 | 17 | many | TRBV18 | TGTGCCAGCTCCCGATTGCAGACTACAGCAGCCCCCAACGGCTACACCTTC | CASSRLQTTAAPNGYTF
NA | TRBJ1-5 | 14 | many | TRBV5-6 | TGTGCCAGCAGCTTGAATGGGGGGAAGCAGCCCCAGCATTTT | CASSLNGGKQPQHF
TRBD1 | TRBJ2-3 | 17 | many | TRBV7-8 | TGTGCCAGCAGCTTAGTCGCAGGGGGATCGCTTAGCGATACGCAGTATTTT | CASSLVAGGSLSDTQYF
TRBD1 | TRBJ2-2 | 14 | many | TRBV10-3 | TGTGCCATCAGCGGGACAGGGGGCACCGGGGAGCTGTTTTTT | CAISGTGGTGELFF
NA | TRBJ1-5 | 13 | many | TRBV20-1 | TGCAGTGCTAGCCTACAGAAGAATCAGCCCCAGCATTTT | CSASLQKNQPQHF
NA | TRBJ2-1 | 13 | many | TRBV20-1 | TGCAGTGCTAGAGAGGTGACTCCCTATGAGCAGTTCTTC | CSAREVTPYEQFF
NA | TRBJ1-5 | 16 | many | TRBV3-1 | TGTGCCAGCAGCCAAGATCACCGGGCCCCGGGTCAGCCCCAGCATTTT | CASSQDHRAPGQPQHF
NA | TRBJ2-2 | 16 | NA | TRBV7-2 | TGTGCCAGCAGCCTACAAACAGGAATGAACACCGGGGAGCTGTTTTTT | CASSLQTGMNTGELFF
TRBD2 | TRBJ2-4 | 15 | many | TRBV20-1 | TGCAGTGCGGGACTAGCCCGTATAACCAAAAACATTCAGTACTTC | CSAGLARITKNIQYF
TRBD2 | TRBJ2-3 | 15 | many | TRBV29-1 | TGCAGCGTTGTATCGGGACTAGCGGGCGCCGATACGCAGTATTTT | CSVVSGLAGADTQYF
NA | TRBJ1-1 | 13 | few | TRBV7-9 | TGTGCCAGCAGCTTTCAGGGGAGGTTTGAAGCTTTCTTT | CASSFQGRFEAFF
TRBD1 | TRBJ2-2 | 16 | many | TRBV20-1 | TGCAGTGCTAGGAGGGGATCCGGGACAGCAACCGGGGAGCTGTTTTTT | CSARRGSGTATGELFF
TRBD2 | TRBJ2-3 | 14 | many | TRBV20-1 | TGCAGTGCTAGAGAAGCGGGAGGGACAGATACGCAGTATTTT | CSAREAGGTDTQYF
TRBD2 | TRBJ2-1 | 16 | many | TRBV5-1 | TGCGCCAGCAGCTTGGCCGGTCTAGCGGGATACAATGAGCAGTTCTTC | CASSLAGLAGYNEQFF
TRBD1 | TRBJ2-3 | 15 | many | TRBV12-3/TRBV12-4 | TGTGCCAGCAGCATCGACAGGGGAGGCTCAGATACGCAGTATTTT | CASSIDRGGSDTQYF
NA | TRBJ1-2 | 15 | many | TRBV4-1 | TGCGCCAGCAGCCAAGGCCCAGGGGTAAACTATGGCTACACCTTC | CASSQGPGVNYGYTF
NA | TRBJ2-1 | 15 | NA | TRBV20-1 | TGCAGTGCTAGTTCTAGCCCCACCTCCTACAATGAGCAGTTCTTC | CSASSSPTSYNEQFF